This T cell receptor beta chain was observed in a study of blood T cell repertoires in COVID-19. The CDR3 has 16 residues. Trimming took off 4 bases at V and 3 bases at J, with 16 bases between the two ends. The germline gives CDR1 LNHDA, CDR2 SQIVND (reference sequence). This table comes from immunoSEQ multiplex PCR, and its TCRdb copy is limited to in-frame clones, with some not included. The top ten clones hold roughly 2.3% of a sample with 250,000 to 300,000 clones, around 86% of them seen once. The genes are TRBV19 and TRBJ1-5; D is uncertain. Sequencing was performed on peripheral blood. The clonotype originates from a man between 45 and 60 years old with acute or convalescent COVID-19. For the CDR3, the DNA is TGTGCCAGTAGTACGGATTCCCTGAGGGACAATCAGCCCCAGCATTTT. Amino acids: CASSTDSLRDNQPQHF. The variable domain in full, with the rest retrieved from reference TRBV19 and TRBJ1-5, is DGGITQSPKYLFRKEGQNVTLSCEQNLNHDAMYWYRQDPGQGLRLIYYSQIVNDFQKGDIAEGYSVSREKKESFPLTVTSAQKNPTAFYLCASSTDSLRDNQPQHFGDGTRLSIL.